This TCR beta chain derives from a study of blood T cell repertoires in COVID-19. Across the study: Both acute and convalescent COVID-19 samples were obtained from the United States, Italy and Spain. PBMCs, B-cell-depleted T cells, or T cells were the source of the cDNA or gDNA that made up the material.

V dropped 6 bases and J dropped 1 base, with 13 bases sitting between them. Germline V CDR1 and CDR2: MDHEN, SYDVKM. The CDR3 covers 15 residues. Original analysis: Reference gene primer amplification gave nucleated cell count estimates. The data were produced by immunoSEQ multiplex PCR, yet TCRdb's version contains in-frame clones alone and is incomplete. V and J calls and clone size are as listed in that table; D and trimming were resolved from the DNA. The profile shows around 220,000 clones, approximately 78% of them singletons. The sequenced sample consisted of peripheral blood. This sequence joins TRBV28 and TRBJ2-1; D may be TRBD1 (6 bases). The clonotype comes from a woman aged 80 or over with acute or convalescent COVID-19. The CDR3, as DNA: TGTGCCAGCAGACCACAGGGTTTATCCTACAATGAGCAGTTCTTC. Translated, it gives CASRPQGLSYNEQFF.